The T cell receptor (beta chain) described here comes from a study of blood T cell repertoires in COVID-19. Study background: Sites in the United States, Italy and Spain provided acute and convalescent COVID-19 samples. Sources were T cells, B-cell-depleted T cells, or PBMCs; the material itself was cDNA or gDNA.

The CDR3 is made up of 13 amino acids. CDR1 and CDR2 (germline): KGHSH, LQKENI. V dropped 4 bases and J dropped 4 bases, with 9 bases sitting between them. Under the authors' procedure: Estimates of nucleated cell counts were drawn from the amplification of reference gene primers. The assay was immunoSEQ multiplex PCR, and TCRdb's table has in-frame clones only and misses some. V, J and clone size are those of that table, while D and trimming were read from the DNA. The table includes about 150,000 clones, 85% detected once. Seattle's enrolled individuals joined amid active infection and were then monitored longitudinally.

The receptor was derived from a woman aged 60 to 75 with COVID-19, enrolled during active disease. The sample consisted of peripheral blood. This sequence joins TRBV18 and TRBJ2-3; tentative D call: TRBD2 (5 bases). The CDR3 here is CASSHSAADTQYF. CDR3 DNA: TGTGCCAGCTCACATAGCGCGGCAGATACGCAGTATTTT.